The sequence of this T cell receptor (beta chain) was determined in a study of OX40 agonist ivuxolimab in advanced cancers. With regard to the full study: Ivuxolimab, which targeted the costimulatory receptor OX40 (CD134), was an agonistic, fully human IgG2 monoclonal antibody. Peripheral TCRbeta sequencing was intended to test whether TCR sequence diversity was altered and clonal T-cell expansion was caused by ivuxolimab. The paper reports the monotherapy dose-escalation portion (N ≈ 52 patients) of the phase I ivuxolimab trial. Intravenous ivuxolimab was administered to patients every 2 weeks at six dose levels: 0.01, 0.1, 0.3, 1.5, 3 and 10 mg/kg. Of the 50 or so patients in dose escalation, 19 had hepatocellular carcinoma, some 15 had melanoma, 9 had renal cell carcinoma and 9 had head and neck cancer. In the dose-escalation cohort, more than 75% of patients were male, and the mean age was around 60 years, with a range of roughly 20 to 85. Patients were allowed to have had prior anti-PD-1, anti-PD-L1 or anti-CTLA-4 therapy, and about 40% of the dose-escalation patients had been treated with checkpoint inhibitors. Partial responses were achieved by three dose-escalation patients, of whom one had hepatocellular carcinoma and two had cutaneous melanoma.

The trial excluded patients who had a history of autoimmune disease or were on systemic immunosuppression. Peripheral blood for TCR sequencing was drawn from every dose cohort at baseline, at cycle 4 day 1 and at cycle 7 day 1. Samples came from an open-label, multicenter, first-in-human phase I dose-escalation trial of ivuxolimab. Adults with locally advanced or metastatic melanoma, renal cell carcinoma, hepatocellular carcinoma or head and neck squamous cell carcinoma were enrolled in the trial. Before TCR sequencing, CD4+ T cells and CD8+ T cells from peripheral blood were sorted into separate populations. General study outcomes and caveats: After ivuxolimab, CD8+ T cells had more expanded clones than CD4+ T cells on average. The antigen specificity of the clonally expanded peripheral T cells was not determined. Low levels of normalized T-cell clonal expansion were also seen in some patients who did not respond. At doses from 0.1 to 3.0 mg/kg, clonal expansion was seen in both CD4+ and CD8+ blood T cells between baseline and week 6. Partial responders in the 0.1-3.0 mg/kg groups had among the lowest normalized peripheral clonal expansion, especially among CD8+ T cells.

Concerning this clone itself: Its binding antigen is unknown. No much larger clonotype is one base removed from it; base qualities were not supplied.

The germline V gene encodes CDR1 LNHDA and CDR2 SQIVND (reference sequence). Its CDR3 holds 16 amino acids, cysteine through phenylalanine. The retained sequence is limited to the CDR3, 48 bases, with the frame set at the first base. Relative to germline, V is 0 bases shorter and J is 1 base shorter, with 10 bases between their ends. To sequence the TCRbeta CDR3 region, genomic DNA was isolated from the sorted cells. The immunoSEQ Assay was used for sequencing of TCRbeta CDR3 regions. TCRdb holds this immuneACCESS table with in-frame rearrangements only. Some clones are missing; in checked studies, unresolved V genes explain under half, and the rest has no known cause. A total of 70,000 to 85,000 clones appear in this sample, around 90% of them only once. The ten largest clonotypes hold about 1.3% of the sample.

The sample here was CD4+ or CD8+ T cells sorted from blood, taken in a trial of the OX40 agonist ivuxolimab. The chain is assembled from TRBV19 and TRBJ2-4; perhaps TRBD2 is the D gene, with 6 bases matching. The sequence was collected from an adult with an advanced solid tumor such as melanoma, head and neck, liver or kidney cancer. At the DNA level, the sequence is TGTGCCAGTAGTATAGATGGCGGGACTGCCAAAAACATTCAGTACTTC. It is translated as CASSIDGGTAKNIQYF.